This entry lists 3 T cell receptor beta chains sequenced from one sample in a study of patients and donors after allogeneic stem cell transplantation. TCRdb re-called the RT-PCR reads through MiXCR, storing one row per CDR3 protein. This sample carries about 150,000 distinct CDR3 sequences, roughly two fifths of them seen once, and the ten largest clones take about 50%. Material: blood, either unsorted or a sorted T cell fraction (not recorded which). The receptors stem from a human donor who was either an allogeneic HSCT recipient or a stem cell or donor lymphocyte infusion donor (not recorded which). It is not recorded whose cells these are; they may come from a transplant donor.

This chain joins TRBV20-1 and TRBJ1-6, with no clear D. V lost 2 bases, J lost 13 bases, and 12 bases lay in between. In germline, CDR1 is DFQATT, CDR2 SNEGSKA (reference sequence). The CDR3 loop spans 12 amino acids. The CDR3 DNA follows: TGCAGTGCTAGACCTTTTGGAGGGCCCCTCCACTTT. Its protein product is CSARPFGGPLHF.

This clonotype has only a few counts. The rearrangement joins TRBV6-6 to TRBJ1-6; D unclear. Germline V gene data show CDR1 as MNHNY and CDR2 as SVGAGI (reference sequence). The V gene lost 3 bases and the J gene lost 5 bases, with 11 bases spanning the gap. The CDR3 consists of 15 residues. The DNA for the CDR3 is TGTGCCAGCAGTTATTCCGGTGGAGATAATTCACCCCTCCACTTT. Translating it yields CASSYSGGDNSPLHF.

The chain employs TRBV7-3 and TRBJ2-3; maybe TRBD2 (6 bases). V lost 1 base and J lost 2, with 10 bases in between. The CDR3 runs 15 residues. Germline lookup yields CDR1 SGHTA and CDR2 FQGTGA. The CDR3 region is CASSLIGGATDTQYF. The CDR3 bases are TGTGCCAGCAGCTTAATCGGCGGGGCCACAGATACGCAGTATTTT.